This T cell receptor beta chain was captured in a study of OX40 agonist ivuxolimab in advanced cancers. As for the study in general: Patients received intravenous ivuxolimab every 2 weeks at 0.01 to 10 mg/kg. Patients undergoing dose escalation presented with hepatocellular carcinoma, melanoma, renal cell or head and neck cancer. Patients achieving partial responses numbered three: one hepatocellular carcinoma case and two cutaneous melanoma cases.

Enrollment shut out patients with autoimmune disease history or systemic immunosuppression. The protocol was immunoSEQ multiplex PCR, while the TCRdb copy is restricted to in-frame clones and leaves out a portion. The sample includes 65,000 to 95,000 clones, around 93% of them seen just once. The CDR3 runs 13 residues. Trimming removed 7 bases from V and 3 bases from J, with 12 bases in between. Per germline, CDR1 SGHRS and CDR2 YFSETQ. The chain is built from TRBV5-1 and TRBJ2-3; a possible D gene is TRBD2 (6 bases). This clonotype was sampled from an adult with an advanced solid tumor such as melanoma, head and neck, liver or kidney cancer. The material sequenced was CD4+ or CD8+ T cells sorted from blood, taken in a trial of the OX40 agonist ivuxolimab. The CDR3 DNA is TGCGCCAGCGGAGGGGAGACAACAGATACGCAGTATTTT. Translation: CASGGETTDTQYF.